This T cell receptor (beta chain) was recovered during a study of T cells after yellow fever vaccination. TCRdb called the 5' RACE reads again in MiXCR, with one record for every CDR3 protein. Of more than 300,000 distinct CDR3 sequences in the sample, approximately 4.5% were seen once. The ends were cut back, 5 bases at V and 6 bases at J, with 8 bases in the middle. Per germline, CDR1 SGHDT and CDR2 YYEEEE. This CDR3 spans 12 amino acids. This receptor was obtained from a man in his late teens or twenties who received the YFV17D yellow fever vaccine. The chain recombines TRBV5-6 with TRBJ2-2, with a weak D call TRBD2 (5 bases). The source material was PBMCs, sampled 15 days after the yellow fever booster vaccination. The CDR3 protein is CASRLEAGELFF. The CDR3 bases are TGTGCCAGCAGACTAGAGGCCGGGGAGCTGTTTTTT.